Reported below is one TCR beta chain. The antigen is undetermined. This record comes from a study of cytomegalovirus exposure and HLA in healthy donors. Study-level points and caveats: A later analysis showed that HLA-associated TCR beta chains had undergone more clonal expansion than equally common others. Many donors carried some public TCRs, although rarity characterized most TCR sequences. Most subjects had HLA-A and HLA-B alleles reportedly predicted accurately by TCR beta sequences. It was in a later analysis that TCR association rates were seen to vary by HLA locus, highest for DRB1 and lowest for HLA-C.

It was with 60 Vbeta and 13 Jbeta primers that the PCR ran. Here immunoSEQ multiplex PCR was the method, and the copy in TCRdb shows in-frame clones only, minus some. The sample lists 150,000 to 200,000 clones; just over 70% were seen once. The CDR3 extends over 14 amino acids. Trimming shortened V by 0 bases and J by 2 bases, and 7 bases separated the two germline ends. Germline CDR1 reads MNHEY; CDR2 reads SVGAGI. The sequenced material came from PBMCs. V usage is TRBV6-5 and J usage is TRBJ2-5, with D possibly matching TRBD1 (5 bases). The sequence derives from a human donor in good health. The CDR3 nucleotides are TGTGCCAGCAGTTACTCGGGGCTTCAAGAGACCCAGTACTTC. Amino acids: CASSYSGLQETQYF.